These 16 T cell receptor beta chains share one sample of origin, sequenced in a study of cytomegalovirus exposure and HLA in healthy donors. With 60 Vbeta and 13 Jbeta primers, the PCR was carried out. TCRdb keeps only in-frame clones here, not all; method: immunoSEQ multiplex PCR. The sample lists about 210,000 clones; about 77% were seen once. The specimen sequenced was PBMCs. The receptors derive from a boy younger than 18 in good health and CMV-seronegative.

V gene TRBV27 combines with J gene TRBJ2-1; unclear D gene. In germline, CDR1 is MNHEY, CDR2 SMNVEV (reference sequence). The CDR3 consists of 14 residues. V dropped 4 bases and J dropped 5 bases, with 12 bases sitting between them. As DNA, the CDR3 is TGTGCCAGCAGTTCACAGTGGTCAGACAATGAGCAGTTCTTC. It translates to CASSSQWSDNEQFF.

The rearrangement links TRBV7-9 to TRBJ2-5, with TRBD1 matching over 7 bases. The CDR3 length is 15 residues. Germline V gene data show CDR1 as SEHNR and CDR2 as FQNEAQ (reference sequence). J was trimmed by 5 bases and V by 1 base; bases with no gene match: 7. CDR3: CASSLGVQGRETQYF. The DNA of the CDR3 is TGTGCCAGCAGCTTAGGGGTACAGGGGCGGGAGACCCAGTACTTC.

This clone was counted only a few times. The chain combines TRBV2 with TRBJ1-6; D is unresolved. The CDR3 runs 14 residues. Germline CDR1 reads SNHLY; CDR2 reads FYNNEI. Trimming stripped 6 bases from V and 6 bases from J, with 12 bases between. The CDR3 spells CASRRATLNSPLHF. The CDR3 nucleotides read TGTGCCAGCAGGCGCGCAACCCTTAATTCACCCCTCCACTTT.

J is TRBJ2-3 and V is TRBV7-9, with D tentatively TRBD2 (5 bases). CDR3 size: 14 residues. Deletions cut 3 bases from V and 5 bases from J, with 12 bases between. Germline V lookup: CDR1 SEHNR, CDR2 FQNEAQ (reference sequence). CDR3 DNA sequence: TGTGCCAGCAGCTTTCGCCTAGCCGGAGATACGCAGTATTTT. It specifies CASSFRLAGDTQYF.

The genes are TRBV19 and TRBJ2-3, with 8 bases aligning to TRBD1. The length of the CDR3 is 11 residues. With V trimmed by 9 bases and J by 10 bases, 6 bases remained unmatched. Germline V CDR1 and CDR2: LNHDA, SQIVND (reference sequence). Here the CDR3 DNA reads TGTGCCAGCCGACAGGGGAGAGCGCAGTATTTT. It is translated as CASRQGRAQYF.

The V gene is TRBV5-1, the J gene TRBJ2-7, with 7 bases lining up with TRBD2. CDR3 size: 16 residues. Looked up from germline, CDR1 is SGHRS and CDR2 is YFSETQ. The V gene end was trimmed by 0 bases and the J gene end by 0 bases; junction bases not matched to a gene: 6. CDR3 amino acids: CASSLVGRESSYEQYF. DNA of the CDR3: TGCGCCAGCAGCTTGGTAGGGCGGGAGAGCTCCTACGAGCAGTACTTC.

This rearrangement joins TRBV5-1 to TRBJ2-3, with no clear D. The length of the CDR3 is 15 residues. Germline loops: CDR1 SGHRS, CDR2 YFSETQ. V was trimmed by 6 bases and J by 0 bases, leaving 14 bases between them. This CDR3 reads CASTQSMGSTDTQYF. The CDR3 DNA reads as TGCGCCAGCACCCAAAGCATGGGCAGCACAGATACGCAGTATTTT.

The rearrangement joins TRBV30 to TRBJ1-3, with D perhaps TRBD1 (5 bases). The germline CDR1 and CDR2 sequences are GTSNPN and SVGIG (reference sequence). This CDR3 contains 14 residues. V was trimmed by 4 bases and J by 0 bases, leaving 10 bases between them. CDR3 in amino acids: CAWTQGISGNTIYF. The CDR3 DNA reads as TGTGCCTGGACCCAGGGTATCTCTGGAAACACCATATATTTT.

The chain recombines TRBV13 with TRBJ1-6, with TRBD1 identical over 10 bases. V dropped 5 bases and J dropped 4; count of bases not matched to a gene: 5. Germline V gene sequence: CDR1 PRHDT, CDR2 FYEKMQ (reference sequence). CDR3 length equals 16 residues. The CDR3 coding sequence is TGTGCCAGCAGCCTCGGACAGGGGGGTTATAATTCACCCCTCCACTTT. It encodes CASSLGQGGYNSPLHF.

The chain has TRBV13 and TRBJ2-1, with 9 bases lining up with TRBD2. J gave up 5 bases and V 6 bases, and 11 bases lay outside the gene matches. The CDR3 has 16 amino acids. From germline, CDR1 is PRHDT and CDR2 FYEKMQ (reference sequence). The CDR3 DNA sequence: TGTGCCAGCAGTCCGGAGGTAGCGGGGGCTCACAATGAGCAGTTCTTC. This encodes CASSPEVAGAHNEQFF.

This clone was observed a handful of times. The chain recombines TRBV5-1 with TRBJ1-1; 7 bases agree with TRBD1. J gave up 8 bases and V 0 bases, and 10 bases lay outside the gene matches. Germline assignment: CDR1 SGHRS and CDR2 YFSETQ. The CDR3 spans 15 residues. The CDR3 sequence: CASSLGQGTSGEAFF. In nucleotides, the CDR3 is TGCGCCAGCAGCTTGGGACAGGGCACATCAGGAGAAGCTTTCTTT.

The J gene is TRBJ1-2, the V gene TRBV29-1, with a tentative D call TRBD1 (5 bases). This CDR3 is 11 amino acids long. The germline V gene has CDR1 SQVTM and CDR2 ANQGSEA. Trimming pared 5 bases from V and 4 bases from J, leaving 8 bases between. This CDR3 is CSVRGSYGYTF. CDR3 nucleotides: TGCAGCGTTAGGGGCAGCTATGGCTACACCTTC.

The chain combines TRBV2 with TRBJ1-4, with D possibly matching TRBD1 (5 bases). The CDR3 has 15 residues. Per the germline V gene, CDR1 is SNHLY and CDR2 is FYNNEI. V lost 3 bases and J 8 bases, leaving 16 bases between the germline ends. The CDR3 DNA is TGTGCCAGCAGTGACGGGGGAGGGGTGGGAGAAAAACTGTTTTTT. Translating it yields CASSDGGGVGEKLFF.

This chain connects TRBV6-5 to TRBJ1-2; D might be TRBD1 (5 bases). The CDR3 extends over 11 amino acids. The V gene lost 6 bases and the J gene lost 4 bases, with 6 bases spanning the gap. Looked up from germline, CDR1 is MNHEY and CDR2 is SVGAGI. The CDR3 DNA reads as TGTGCCAGCAGCCAGGGCTATGGCTACACCTTC. It encodes CASSQGYGYTF.

This chain links TRBV10-3 with TRBJ2-7, with 11 positions matching TRBD2. This CDR3 contains 16 residues. V lost 4 bases and J lost 6; bases outside the gene matches: 11. CDR1 ENHRY and CDR2 SYGVKD come from the germline V gene. The CDR3 protein is CAISAGLAEGGGEQYF. CDR3 bases: TGTGCCATCAGTGCGGGACTAGCGGAGGGGGGAGGCGAGCAGTACTTC.

As DNA, the CDR3 is TGCAGCGTTGGGGACAGGGTGGATGGCTACACCTTC. It specifies CSVGDRVDGYTF. The V and J genes are TRBV29-1 and TRBJ1-2; 9 bases map to TRBD1. Germline values: CDR1 SQVTM, CDR2 ANQGSEA. The CDR3 sequence is 12 residues long. The V segment lost 4 bases and the J segment 6 bases; nucleotides outside the gene matches: 3.